This T cell receptor (beta chain) was documented in a study of T cells after yellow fever vaccination. UMIs and a universal primer site were added when TCR cDNA was made by 5'RACE template switching. TCRdb processed the 5' RACE reads anew with MiXCR; each CDR3 protein has one entry. The sample lists 230,000 or so distinct CDR3 sequences; 3.6% were seen once. This clonotype showed up many times. Its specificity is unknown. With V trimmed by 5 bases and J by 3 bases, 15 bases remained unmatched. CDR1 and CDR2 (germline): SGHTA, FQGNSA. This CDR3 spans 18 amino acids. Regarding the study as a whole: Bulk-population clonotypes that are abundant could appear as contaminants in FACS-sorted repertoires. Most clones from primary vaccination resurfaced after the booster (96% CD4, 70% to 90% CD8).

This receptor was obtained from a man between 18 and 35 years old who received the YFV17D yellow fever vaccine. The source was PBMCs, collected 15 days after the yellow fever booster vaccination. This chain joins TRBV7-2 and TRBJ1-1; 10 nucleotides align to TRBD1. The CDR3 nucleotides are TGTGCCAGCAGCCTCCGTTTGACAGGGGGCAATTCGGACACTGAAGCTTTCTTT. This gives the protein CASSLRLTGGNSDTEAFF.